The 24 T cell receptor beta chains in this list originate from one sample, sequenced in a study of identical twins (dated by TCRdb to the mid-2010s). Libraries were constructed by 5' RACE. The sequencer was an Illumina HiSeq 2000. The public reads were reprocessed in TCRdb via fastp at Q25 and MiXCR, keeping in-frame beta chains. Merged by CDR3 protein, the rows form single entries marked with the most common genes and DNA. The sample table contains approximately 1.8 million distinct CDR3 sequences; only one count was recorded for around a third of them. Of the sample, more than 0.25% falls within the top ten clones. Sequencing was carried out using cord blood. These receptors were taken from a newborn girl in good health.

CDR3 DNA sequence: TGCAGTGCTAGAGCCGGGACAGGGGTAGAGACCCAGTACTTC. Translated, it gives CSARAGTGVETQYF. This rearrangement joins TRBV20-1 to TRBJ2-5; 10 bases fit TRBD1. This CDR3 has 14 amino acids. CDR1 DFQATT and CDR2 SNEGSKA come from the germline V gene (reference sequence). The V gene end was trimmed by 1 base and the J gene end by 4 bases; junction bases not matched to a gene: 3.

The CDR3 DNA reads TGCAGTGCTAGAGAAGGCGGCACCCCGCTGAATTCACCCCTCCACTTT. It yields the protein CSAREGGTPLNSPLHF. This chain joins TRBV20-1 and TRBJ1-6, with no clear D. The V gene lost 0 bases and the J gene lost 7 bases, with 16 bases spanning the gap. Germline values: CDR1 DFQATT, CDR2 SNEGSKA (reference sequence). This CDR3 comprises 16 residues.

This clonotype appeared many times. The genes are TRBV25-1 and TRBJ2-7; D perhaps matches TRBD2 (6 bases). Between the trimmed V and J ends, which lost 5 bases and 3 bases, there was a span of 14 bases. The germline gives CDR1 MGHDK, CDR2 SYGVNS. This CDR3 region has 14 residues. The CDR3 loop is CASSIRDSRYEQYF. The DNA for the CDR3 is TGTGCCAGCAGTATCCGGGACTCGCGCTACGAGCAGTACTTC.

The gene calls are TRBV7-9 and TRBJ2-1; 9 positions match TRBD2. The J call may be incorrect, as the DNA end agrees better with TRBJ2-7. Germline lookup yields CDR1 SEHNR and CDR2 FQNEAQ (reference sequence). The CDR3 contains 16 residues. The CDR3 sequence is CASSPGTSLKLDEQYF. The DNA for the CDR3 is TGTGCCAGCAGCCCCGGGACTAGCCTAAAACTGGATGAGCAGTACTTC.

This clonotype was seen a few times. The V call is TRBV7-9, the J call TRBJ2-4; D gene unclear. The J call may not be correct, given that the DNA end is closer to TRBJ2-7. The CDR3 consists of 13 residues. Germline loops: CDR1 SEHNR, CDR2 FQNEAQ (reference sequence). This chain's CDR3 is CASSLAFLGEQYF. The CDR3 bases are TGTGCCAGCAGCTTAGCGTTCCTCGGCGAGCAGTACTTC.

The chain has TRBV20-1 and TRBJ2-3, with D perhaps matching TRBD2 (5 bases). In germline, CDR1 is DFQATT, CDR2 SNEGSKA (reference sequence). V dropped 6 bases and J dropped 2 bases, with 18 bases sitting between them. The CDR3 loop spans 15 amino acids. The CDR3 region is CSARIAMGYTDTQYF. The CDR3 DNA is TGCAGTGCCAGGATAGCGATGGGGTACACAGATACGCAGTATTTT.

The chain employs TRBV11-2 and TRBJ2-1; D may be TRBD2 (7 bases). Per the germline V gene, CDR1 is SGHAT and CDR2 is FQNNGV. This CDR3 comprises 17 residues. Between the trimmed V and J ends, which lost 5 bases and 3 bases, there was a span of 20 bases. In DNA, the CDR3 is TGTGCCAGCAGCCCTGCTAGGGGGAGGGCCCTCTACAATGAGCAGTTCTTC. Translating gives CASSPARGRALYNEQFF.

This clonotype was seen a few times. J is TRBJ1-6 and V is TRBV12-1. TRBV12-1 is given as a pseudogene. The CDR3 is 15 residues long. CDR3 DNA sequence: TGTGCCAGCAGCAGTGAACAGTGCAGTAATTCACCCCTCCACTTT. It yields the protein CASSSEQCSNSPLHF.

The chain recombines TRBV10-3 with TRBJ2-5; D uncertain. The ends were cut back, 10 bases at V and 5 bases at J, with 11 bases in the middle. CDR1 is ENHRY, CDR2 SYGVKD, per germline. The CDR3 is 11 amino acids. The CDR3: CATGSRETQYF. The CDR3 DNA reads as TGTGCCACGGGTTCCCGGGAGACCCAGTACTTC.

The sample holds a few counts of this clonotype. The chain is built from TRBV28 and TRBJ2-3; 9 nucleotides match TRBD2. CDR3 length equals 17 residues. The germline V gene has CDR1 MDHEN and CDR2 SYDVKM. Trimming took 2 bases from V and 0 from J; bases not matched to a gene: 6. The CDR3 DNA sequence: TGTGCCAGCAGTTTAATCCGACTAGCGGCCAGCACAGATACGCAGTATTTT. This encodes CASSLIRLAASTDTQYF.

There are a few counts of this clonotype. The genes are TRBV10-2 and TRBJ2-3; D is unresolved. Deletions cut 2 bases from V and 1 base from J, with 13 bases between. This CDR3 region has 16 residues. Germline lookup yields CDR1 WSHSY and CDR2 SAAADI. The CDR3 here is CASSEPRLAGTDTQYF. The CDR3 coding sequence is TGCGCCAGCAGTGAGCCGCGGCTGGCTGGCACAGATACGCAGTATTTT.

To note about this clonotype: The junction shows a germline mismatch at one end, possibly a read error. V gene TRBV24-1 combines with J gene TRBJ2-3; D is uncertain. There are 12 residues in the CDR3. Germline-derived CDR1 and CDR2 are KGHDR and SFDVKD. CDR3 sequence (DNA): TGTGCCACCGGCGGAGTCACAGATACGCGGTATTTT. This sequence encodes CATGGVTDTRYF.

The chain carries TRBV25-1 and TRBJ1-2; D is unclear. CDR3 length: 16 amino acids. V dropped 5 bases and J dropped 0 bases, with 16 bases sitting between them. The germline V gene has CDR1 MGHDK and CDR2 SYGVNS. CDR3 in DNA: TGTGCCAGCAGTCCCCCAAGGGCACTAGCTAACTATGGCTACACCTTC. Translation: CASSPPRALANYGYTF.

The chain links TRBV20-1 to TRBJ2-7, with 7 bases aligning to TRBD2. The V gene end was trimmed by 5 bases and the J gene end by 3 bases; junction bases not matched to a gene: 7. CDR3 length: 13 residues. Germline V lookup: CDR1 DFQATT, CDR2 SNEGSKA (reference sequence). CDR3 in DNA: TGCAGTGCTCGAGCGGGGTATAACTACGAGCAGTACTTC. Translation: CSARAGYNYEQYF.

This rearrangement joins TRBV20-1 to TRBJ2-3; TRBD2 aligns across 7 bases. J lost 6 bases, V lost 1 base, and 10 bases had no gene match. CDR3 size: 15 residues. The germline gives CDR1 DFQATT, CDR2 SNEGSKA (reference sequence). The CDR3 DNA reads as TGCAGTGCTAGAGCCCAGCGGGGCCCCCCCGATACGCAGTATTTT. Protein: CSARAQRGPPDTQYF.

Comments on this clonotype: A read error may explain this, as a much larger clone is one base away. The J gene is TRBJ1-2, the V gene TRBV9; 8 nucleotides agree with TRBD1. CDR3 length equals 15 residues. CDR1 and CDR2 from the germline V gene are SGDLS and YYNGEE. This chain's CDR3 is CASSVQGATNYGNTF. The CDR3 DNA sequence: TGTGCCAGCAGCGTACAGGGGGCGACTAACTATGGCAACACCTTC.

This chain uses TRBV4-1 with TRBJ2-1, with a possible D match to TRBD2 (6 bases). This CDR3 comprises 16 residues. Trimming cost V 4 bases and J 5 bases, with 18 bases left between them. The germline V gene has CDR1 MGHRA and CDR2 YSYEKL. This CDR3 reads CASSPGVWRSNNEQFF. The CDR3 DNA follows: TGCGCCAGCAGCCCGGGAGTTTGGAGATCTAACAATGAGCAGTTCTTC.

There are many counts of this clonotype. V is TRBV20-1 and J is TRBJ1-5, with TRBD1 as a possible D gene (5 bases). The CDR3 has 14 residues. V was cut by 1 base and J by 4 bases, with 11 bases left in between. CDR1 is DFQATT and CDR2 is SNEGSKA in the germline V gene (reference sequence). The CDR3 DNA follows: TGCAGTGCTAGAGTTGGGGGAGGGAATCAGCCCCAGCATTTT. It specifies CSARVGGGNQPQHF.

The chain recombines TRBV7-2 with TRBJ1-1, with D tentatively TRBD1 (5 bases). Trimming removed 6 bases at V and 2 bases at J, with 10 bases between. This CDR3 has 13 amino acids. The germline gives CDR1 SGHTA, CDR2 FQGNSA. As DNA, the CDR3 is TGTGCCAGCAGTATCGACAGAAACACTGAAGCTTTCTTT. Translated, it gives CASSIDRNTEAFF.

With respect to this clonotype: A read error may produce the germline difference seen at one junction end. The genes are TRBV13 and TRBJ2-1; the match to TRBD1 covers 10 bases. The CDR3 totals 15 residues. The germline V gene has CDR1 PRHDT and CDR2 FYEKMQ (reference sequence). The CDR3 DNA reads TGTACCAGCAGCTCCGGGGACAGGGGACACAATGAGCAGTTCTTC. It codes for CTSSSGDRGHNEQFF.

The chain recombines TRBV9 with TRBJ1-2; 10 bases fit TRBD1. There are 15 residues in the CDR3. Losses at the gene ends were 5 bases for V and 8 bases for J; bases not matched to a gene: 12. The germline V gene has CDR1 SGDLS and CDR2 YYNGEE. CDR3 in DNA: TGTGCCAGCAGGATCGACCCGGGACAGGGGAGAGGCTACACCTTC. Its protein is CASRIDPGQGRGYTF.

V and J are TRBV4-1 and TRBJ2-1, with D unresolved. CDR3 length: 13 amino acids. The germline V and J ends were trimmed by 0 bases and 3 bases, with 3 bases remaining between them. From germline, CDR1 is MGHRA and CDR2 YSYEKL. The CDR3 protein is CASSQDNYNEQFF. CDR3 DNA: TGCGCCAGCAGCCAAGACAACTACAATGAGCAGTTCTTC.

This clonotype appeared many times. The V gene is TRBV7-2, the J gene TRBJ1-2; no clear D. Germline V gene data show CDR1 as SGHTA and CDR2 as FQGNSA. V lost 1 base to trimming and J lost 2 bases, with 8 bases between them. There are 14 residues in the CDR3. This CDR3 is CASSLGAFNYGYTF. The CDR3 nucleotides are TGTGCCAGCAGCTTAGGGGCATTCAACTATGGCTACACCTTC.

V and J are TRBV27 and TRBJ2-7; D call uncertain. CDR1 and CDR2 (germline): MNHEY, SMNVEV (reference sequence). The CDR3 length is 14 residues. Trimming shortened V by 5 bases and J by 7 bases, and 18 bases separated the two germline ends. The CDR3 sequence: CASSPLDGLKEQYF. The DNA of the CDR3 is TGTGCCAGCAGTCCCCTGGACGGCCTTAAAGAGCAGTACTTC.